The sequence of this TCR beta chain was determined in a study of blood T cell repertoires in COVID-19 (dated by TCRdb to 2020 to 2021). For context, the study as a whole: Collaborator samples came from the United States, Italy and Spain and covered acute and convalescent phases of COVID-19. Where available, HLA class I and class II types were taken from metadata supplied by the sample provider and were not determined by assay-based typing. The samples were drawn from the first 160 participants of the ongoing ImmuneRACE study and from some 1,300 subjects provided by 6 global collaborators. Sample metadata almost always included a de-identified subject ID, COVID-19 status, age in years and sex. The repertoires were made available in a free public database intended to serve as a resource for research on the immune response to SARS-CoV-2. The prospective study material was composed of cDNA or gDNA derived from T cells, B-cell-depleted T cells, or PBMCs. The dataset comprised deeply sampled blood TCRbeta repertoires from subjects exposed to, actively infected with, or recovered from COVID-19. Beyond this particular receptor, the publication reports: The quantity of clinical and demographic metadata differed by source and by participant and was supplied without curation.

V and J are trimmed by 0 bases and 0 bases, and the gene matches miss 6 bases of the junction. The CDR3, cysteine through phenylalanine, is 17 amino acids long. The CDR3 DNA has 51 bases and is translated from base 1. CDR1 SGHTA and CDR2 FQGNSA are derived from the germline V gene. TCRbeta CDR3 regions were amplified from genomic DNA by means of the immunoSEQ Assay, a bias-controlled multiplex PCR. The authors' pipeline ran thus. Nucleated cell counts per sample were estimated from amplification of reference gene primers within the assay. To quantify the absolute abundance of each unique TCRbeta CDR3 rearrangement, sequence reads were collapsed and filtered. For each sample, productive Simpson clonality was calculated as the square root of Simpson's diversity index across productive rearrangements. TCRdb retrieved this table from immuneACCESS and kept in-frame rearrangements only. Not all clones are present; in checked studies, unresolved V genes account for under half, and no reason is known for the remainder. V and J calls and clone size are given by that table; D and trimming were obtained from the DNA. The sample table holds around 290,000 clones, of which around 88% were seen once. Of the sample, approximately 4.6% falls within the top ten clones.

As regards this clone: The specificity of this receptor is unknown. No much larger clonotype is one base removed from it; base qualities were not supplied.

Whole blood was collected in K2EDTA tubes by collaborating institutions according to the institutions' own protocols. For TCRbeta analysis, collaborators shipped samples as frozen whole blood, isolated PBMCs, or DNA extracted from either of those sample types. Sample: peripheral blood. The chain uses TRBV7-2 and TRBJ2-3, and 7 junction bases match TRBD2. This clonotype was obtained from a man aged 35 to 55 with acute or convalescent COVID-19. Read as DNA, the sequence is TGTGCCAGCAGCTTAGCGGGGGACTACCCTAGCACAGATACGCAGTATTTT. Translation gives CASSLAGDYPSTDTQYF.